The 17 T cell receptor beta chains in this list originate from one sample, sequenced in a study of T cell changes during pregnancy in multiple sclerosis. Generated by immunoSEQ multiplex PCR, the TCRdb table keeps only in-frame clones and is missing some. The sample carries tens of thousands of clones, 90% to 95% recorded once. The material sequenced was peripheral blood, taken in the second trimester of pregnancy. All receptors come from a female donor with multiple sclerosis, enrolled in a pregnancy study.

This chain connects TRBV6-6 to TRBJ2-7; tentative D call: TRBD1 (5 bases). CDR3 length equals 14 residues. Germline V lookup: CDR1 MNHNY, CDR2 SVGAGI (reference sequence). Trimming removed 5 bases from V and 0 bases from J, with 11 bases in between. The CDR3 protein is CASSTGSDSYEQYF. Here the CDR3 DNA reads TGTGCCAGCAGTACAGGTTCGGACTCCTACGAGCAGTACTTC.

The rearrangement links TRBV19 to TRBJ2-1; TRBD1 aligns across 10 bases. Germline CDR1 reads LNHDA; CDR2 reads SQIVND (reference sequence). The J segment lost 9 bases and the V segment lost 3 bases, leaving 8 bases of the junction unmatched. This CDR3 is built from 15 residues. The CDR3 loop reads CASSIFGGQGLEQFF. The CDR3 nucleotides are TGTGCCAGTAGTATCTTCGGGGGACAGGGGCTTGAGCAGTTCTTC.

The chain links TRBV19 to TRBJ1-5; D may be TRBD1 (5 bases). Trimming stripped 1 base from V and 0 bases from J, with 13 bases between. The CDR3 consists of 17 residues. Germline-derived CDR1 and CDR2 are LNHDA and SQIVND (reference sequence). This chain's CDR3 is CASSIGGGTYSNQPQHF. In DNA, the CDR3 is TGTGCCAGTAGTATAGGCGGGGGGACTTATAGCAATCAGCCCCAGCATTTT.

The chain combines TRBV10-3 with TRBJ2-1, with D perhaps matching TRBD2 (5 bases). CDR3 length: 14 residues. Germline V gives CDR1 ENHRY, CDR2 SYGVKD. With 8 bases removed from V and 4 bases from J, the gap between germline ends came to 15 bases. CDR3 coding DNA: TGTGCCATCGAGCCAGCGGCATCTTACAATGAGCAGTTCTTC. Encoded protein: CAIEPAASYNEQFF.

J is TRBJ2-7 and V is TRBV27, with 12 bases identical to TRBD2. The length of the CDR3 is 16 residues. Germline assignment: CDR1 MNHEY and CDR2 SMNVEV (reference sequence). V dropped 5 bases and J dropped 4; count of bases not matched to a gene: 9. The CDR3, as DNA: TGTGCCAGCAGTCACCCGACTAGCGGGAGTAGGTACGAGCAGTACTTC. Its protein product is CASSHPTSGSRYEQYF.

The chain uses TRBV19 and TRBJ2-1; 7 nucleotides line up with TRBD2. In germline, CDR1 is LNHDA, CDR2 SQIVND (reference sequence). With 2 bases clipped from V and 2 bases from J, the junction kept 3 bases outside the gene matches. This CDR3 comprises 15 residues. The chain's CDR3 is CASSIQRGPYNEQFF. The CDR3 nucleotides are TGTGCCAGTAGTATACAGCGGGGTCCCTACAATGAGCAGTTCTTC.

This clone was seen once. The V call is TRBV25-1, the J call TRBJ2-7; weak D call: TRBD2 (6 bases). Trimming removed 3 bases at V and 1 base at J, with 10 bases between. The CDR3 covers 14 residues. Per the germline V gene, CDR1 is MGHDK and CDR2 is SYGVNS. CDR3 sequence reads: CASSEGGRSYEQYF. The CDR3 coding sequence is TGTGCCAGCAGTGAGGGGGGACGGTCCTACGAGCAGTACTTC.

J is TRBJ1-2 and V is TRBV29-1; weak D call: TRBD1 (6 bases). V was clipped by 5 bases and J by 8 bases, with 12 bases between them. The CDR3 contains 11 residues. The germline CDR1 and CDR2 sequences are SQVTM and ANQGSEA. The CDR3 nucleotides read TGCAGCGTTACCTCTACAGGGGGCTACACCTTC. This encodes CSVTSTGGYTF.

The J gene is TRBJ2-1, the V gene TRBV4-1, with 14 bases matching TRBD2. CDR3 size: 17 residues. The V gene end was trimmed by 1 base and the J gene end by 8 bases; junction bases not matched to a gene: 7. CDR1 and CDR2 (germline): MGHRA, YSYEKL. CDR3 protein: CASSQAGTSGSMYEQFF. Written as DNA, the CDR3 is TGCGCCAGCAGCCAAGCCGGGACTAGCGGGAGTATGTATGAGCAGTTCTTC.

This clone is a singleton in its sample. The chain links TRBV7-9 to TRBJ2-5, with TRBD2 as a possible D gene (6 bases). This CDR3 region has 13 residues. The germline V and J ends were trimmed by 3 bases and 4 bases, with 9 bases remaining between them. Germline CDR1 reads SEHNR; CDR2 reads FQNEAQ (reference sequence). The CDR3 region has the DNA TGTGCCAGCAGCTTGACTAGGTTAGAGACCCAGTACTTC. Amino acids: CASSLTRLETQYF.

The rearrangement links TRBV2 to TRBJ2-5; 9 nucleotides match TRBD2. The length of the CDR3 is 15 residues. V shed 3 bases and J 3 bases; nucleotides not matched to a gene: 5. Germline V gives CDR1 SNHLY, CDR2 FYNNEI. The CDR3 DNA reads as TGTGCCAGCAGTGAGGACCTAGCGGGGAAAGAGACCCAGTACTTC. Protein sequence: CASSEDLAGKETQYF.

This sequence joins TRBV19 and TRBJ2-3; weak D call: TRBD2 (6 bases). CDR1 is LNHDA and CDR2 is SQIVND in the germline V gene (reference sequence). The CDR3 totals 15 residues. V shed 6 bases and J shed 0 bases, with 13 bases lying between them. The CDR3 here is CASRGTGLSTDTQYF. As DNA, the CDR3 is TGTGCCAGTAGAGGGACGGGACTTAGCACAGATACGCAGTATTTT.

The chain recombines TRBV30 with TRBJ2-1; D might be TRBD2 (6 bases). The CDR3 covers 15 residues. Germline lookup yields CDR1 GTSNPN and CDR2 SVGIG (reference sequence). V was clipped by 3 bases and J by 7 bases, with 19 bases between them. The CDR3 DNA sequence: TGTGCCTGGAGAGGGTGGGGGGAATGGAGGAATGAGCAGTTCTTC. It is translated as CAWRGWGEWRNEQFF. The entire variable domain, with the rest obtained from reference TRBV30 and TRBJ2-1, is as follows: SQTIHQWPATLVQPVGSPLSLECTVEGTSNPNLYWYRQAAGRGLQLLFYSVGIGQISSEVPQNLSASRPQDRQFILSSKKLLLSDSGFYLCAWRGWGEWRNEQFFGPGTRLTVL.

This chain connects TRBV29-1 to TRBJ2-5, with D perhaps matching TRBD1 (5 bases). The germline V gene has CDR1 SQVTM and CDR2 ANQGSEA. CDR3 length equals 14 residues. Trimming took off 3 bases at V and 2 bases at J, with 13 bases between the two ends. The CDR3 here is CSVDPGPRQETQYF. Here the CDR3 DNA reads TGCAGCGTTGACCCAGGGCCGCGTCAAGAGACCCAGTACTTC.

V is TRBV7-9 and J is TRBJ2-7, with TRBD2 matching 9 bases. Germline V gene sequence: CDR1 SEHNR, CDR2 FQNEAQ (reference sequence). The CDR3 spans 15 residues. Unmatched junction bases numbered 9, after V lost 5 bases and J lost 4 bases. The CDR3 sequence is CASSPPSGRSYEQYF. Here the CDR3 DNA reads TGTGCCAGCAGCCCGCCGAGCGGGAGGAGTTACGAGCAGTACTTC.

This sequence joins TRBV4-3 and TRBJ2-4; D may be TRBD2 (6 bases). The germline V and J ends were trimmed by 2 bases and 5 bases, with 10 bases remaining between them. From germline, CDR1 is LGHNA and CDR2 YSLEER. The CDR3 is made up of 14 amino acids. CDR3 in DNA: TGCGCCAGCAGCCAAAGCCGCGGGGAAAACATTCAGTACTTC. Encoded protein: CASSQSRGENIQYF.

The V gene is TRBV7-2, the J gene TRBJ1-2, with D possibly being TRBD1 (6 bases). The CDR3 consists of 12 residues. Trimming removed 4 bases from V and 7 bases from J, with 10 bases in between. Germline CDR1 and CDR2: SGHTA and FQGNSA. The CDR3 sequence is CASSWDTPGYTF. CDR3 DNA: TGTGCCAGCAGCTGGGACACTCCTGGCTACACCTTC.